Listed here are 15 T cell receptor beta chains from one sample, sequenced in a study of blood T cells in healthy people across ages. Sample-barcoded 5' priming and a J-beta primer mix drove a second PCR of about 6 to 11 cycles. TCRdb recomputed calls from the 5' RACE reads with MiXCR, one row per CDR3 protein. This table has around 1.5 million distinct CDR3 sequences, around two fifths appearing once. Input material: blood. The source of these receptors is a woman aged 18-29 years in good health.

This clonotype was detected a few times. As DNA, the CDR3 is TGTGCCCGAGGGAGGGGGTATGGCTACACCTTC. Translating gives CARGRGYGYTF. This chain uses TRBV21-1 with TRBJ1-2. TRBV21-1 constitutes a pseudogene. This CDR3 has 11 amino acids.

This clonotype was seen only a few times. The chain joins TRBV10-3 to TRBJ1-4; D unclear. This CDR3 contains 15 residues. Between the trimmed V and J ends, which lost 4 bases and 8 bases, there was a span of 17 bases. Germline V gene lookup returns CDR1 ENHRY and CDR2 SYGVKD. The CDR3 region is CAISAQDGGREKLFF. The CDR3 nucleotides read TGTGCCATCAGTGCCCAGGACGGCGGACGGGAAAAACTGTTTTTT.

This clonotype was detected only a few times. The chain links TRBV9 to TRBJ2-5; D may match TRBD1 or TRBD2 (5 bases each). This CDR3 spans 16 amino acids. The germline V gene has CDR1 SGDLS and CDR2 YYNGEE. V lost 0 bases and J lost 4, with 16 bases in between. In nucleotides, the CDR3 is TGTGCCAGCAGCGTAGGTTGGGGGAGAGAGGGAGAGACCCAGTACTTC. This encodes CASSVGWGREGETQYF.

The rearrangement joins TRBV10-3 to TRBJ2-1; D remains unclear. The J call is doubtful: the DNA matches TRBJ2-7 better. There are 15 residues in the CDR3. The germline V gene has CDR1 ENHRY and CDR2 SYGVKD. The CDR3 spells CAISGAPSSYNEQYF. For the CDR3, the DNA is TGTGCCATCAGTGGGGCCCCAAGCTCCTACAATGAGCAGTACTTC.

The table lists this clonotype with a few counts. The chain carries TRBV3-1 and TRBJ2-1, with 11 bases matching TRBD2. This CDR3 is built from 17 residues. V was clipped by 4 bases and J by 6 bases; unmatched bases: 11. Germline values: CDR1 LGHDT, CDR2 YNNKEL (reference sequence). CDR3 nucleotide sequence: TGTGCCAGCAGCCCGCACGGATCGGGACTAGCGGCCAATGAGCAGTTCTTC. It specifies CASSPHGSGLAANEQFF.

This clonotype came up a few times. CDR3 nucleotide sequence: TGCAGTGTTCGTTCCGGGACAGGGGGTCCCTACGAGCAGTACTTC. This codes for CSVRSGTGGPYEQYF. V gene TRBV20-1 combines with J gene TRBJ2-7; TRBD1 aligns across 11 bases. CDR3 length: 15 amino acids. V shed 7 bases, J shed 2 bases, and the junction held 10 bases outside the gene matches. Per the germline V gene, CDR1 is DFQATT and CDR2 is SNEGSKA (reference sequence).

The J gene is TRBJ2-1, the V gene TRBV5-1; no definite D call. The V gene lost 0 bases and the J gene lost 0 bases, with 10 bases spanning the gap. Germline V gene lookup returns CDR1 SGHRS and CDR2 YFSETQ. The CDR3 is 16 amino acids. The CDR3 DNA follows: TGCGCCAGCAGCTTGGAGGGTCAGAGCTCCTACAATGAGCAGTTCTTC. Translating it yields CASSLEGQSSYNEQFF.

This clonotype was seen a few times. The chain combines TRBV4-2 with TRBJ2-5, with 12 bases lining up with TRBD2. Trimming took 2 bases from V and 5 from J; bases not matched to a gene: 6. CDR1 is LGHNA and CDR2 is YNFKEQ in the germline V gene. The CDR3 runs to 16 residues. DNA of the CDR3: TGTGCCAGCAGCCAACCCGAGACTAGCGGGAGTGAGACCCAGTACTTC. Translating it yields CASSQPETSGSETQYF.

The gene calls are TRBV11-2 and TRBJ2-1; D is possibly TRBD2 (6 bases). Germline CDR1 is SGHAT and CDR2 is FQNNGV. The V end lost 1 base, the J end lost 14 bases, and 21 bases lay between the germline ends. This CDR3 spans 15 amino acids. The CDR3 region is CASSLVSRAVGGEFF. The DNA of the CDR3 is TGTGCCAGCAGCTTAGTTAGCCGCGCCGTCGGAGGGGAGTTCTTC.

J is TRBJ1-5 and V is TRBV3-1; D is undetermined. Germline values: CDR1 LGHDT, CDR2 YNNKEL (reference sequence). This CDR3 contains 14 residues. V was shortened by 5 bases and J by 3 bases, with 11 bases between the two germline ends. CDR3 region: CASSTLWDNQPQHF. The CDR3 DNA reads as TGTGCCAGCAGCACCCTGTGGGACAATCAGCCCCAGCATTTT.

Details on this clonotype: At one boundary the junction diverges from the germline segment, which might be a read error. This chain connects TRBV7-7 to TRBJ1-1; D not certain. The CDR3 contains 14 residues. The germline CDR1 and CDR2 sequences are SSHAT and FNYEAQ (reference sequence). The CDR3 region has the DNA TGTGCTAGCAGCTTATTGCCGGTGAACACTGAAGCTTTCTTT. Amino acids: CASSLLPVNTEAFF.

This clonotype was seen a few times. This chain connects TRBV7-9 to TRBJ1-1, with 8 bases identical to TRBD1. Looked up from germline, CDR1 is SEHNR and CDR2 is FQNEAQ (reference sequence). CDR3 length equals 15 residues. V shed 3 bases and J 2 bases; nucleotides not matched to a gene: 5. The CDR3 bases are TGTGCCAGCAGCTTTGACAGGGGCGGTAACACTGAAGCTTTCTTT. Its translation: CASSFDRGGNTEAFF.

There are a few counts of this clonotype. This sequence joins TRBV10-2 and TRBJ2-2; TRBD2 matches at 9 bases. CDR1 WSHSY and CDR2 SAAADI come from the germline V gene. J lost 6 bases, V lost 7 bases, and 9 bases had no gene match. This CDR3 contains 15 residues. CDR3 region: CASKGIAGAAGELFF. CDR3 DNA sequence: TGCGCCAGCAAAGGGATAGCGGGAGCGGCCGGGGAGCTGTTTTTT.

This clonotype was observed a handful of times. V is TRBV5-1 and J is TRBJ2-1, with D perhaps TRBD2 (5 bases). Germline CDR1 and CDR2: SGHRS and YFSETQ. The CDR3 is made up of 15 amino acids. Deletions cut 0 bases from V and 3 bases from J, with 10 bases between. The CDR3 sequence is CASSLGGLVYNEQFF. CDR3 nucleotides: TGCGCCAGCAGCTTGGGAGGGTTGGTCTACAATGAGCAGTTCTTC. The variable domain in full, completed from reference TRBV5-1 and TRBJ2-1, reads KAGVTQTPRYLIKTRGQQVTLSCSPISGHRSVSWYQQTPGQGLQFLFEYFSETQRNKGNFPGRFSGRQFSNSRSEMNVSTLELGDSALYLCASSLGGLVYNEQFFGPGTRLTVL.

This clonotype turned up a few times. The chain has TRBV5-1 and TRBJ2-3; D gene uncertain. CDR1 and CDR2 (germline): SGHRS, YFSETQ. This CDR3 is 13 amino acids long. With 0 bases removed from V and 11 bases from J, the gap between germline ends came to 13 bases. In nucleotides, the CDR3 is TGCGCCAGCAGCTTGGAACGGAAACTCCTGCAGTATTTT. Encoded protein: CASSLERKLLQYF.